The present T cell receptor beta chain was sequenced within a study of T cell responses to AZD1222 COVID-19 vaccine listed by TCRdb under 2021. Broadly, across the study: A total of around 240 trial participants underwent TCR sequencing, of whom approximately 210 received two doses of AZD1222 and some 26 received two doses of the MenACWY control vaccine. Enrollment into the trials was organized by age into subgroups of 18-55, 56-69 and 70-plus years, and those subgroups contained roughly 140, 27 and 60 TCR-sequenced participants, respectively. Paper-wide results and their limitations: Epitopes outside the regions mutated in the B.1.351 and B.1.1.7 variants were reportedly recognized by nearly half of the unique spike-specific TCRs. The whole spike protein was spanned by vaccine-associated CD4 TCRs, and dominant responses were seen in regions 160-218 and 743-854. After two AZD1222 doses, both the breadth and the depth of spike-specific TCRs were significantly higher than at day 0 and than in MenACWY recipients. Because no day 14 peak-response samples were available, the repertoires could be characterized only after the peak T cell response. Participants were mostly white British, with more females than males. The authors suggested clonal diversity may have been underestimated. Only a handful of AZD1222 recipients were SARS-CoV-2 seropositive at baseline, limiting conclusions about previously exposed vaccinees. The 56-69-year group was small, and its depth increase did not reach significance, likely because of low power.

The CDR3 regions of human TCRbeta chains were analyzed by immunosequencing. The paper's processing steps were these. TCRs in the repertoires were matched against a reference library of SARS-CoV-2-specific TCRs that had been generated with the MIRA antigen-specificity platform. Breadth was defined as the fraction of unique TCRs that were SARS-CoV-2-associated. Depth was defined as the fraction of total T cells that were SARS-CoV-2-associated. Using the MIRA data, each spike-specific TCR was mapped to the spike region that the TCR reacts to and placed in a CD4 or CD8 class. Log10-transformed breadth and depth values were compared by one-way ANOVA with Sidak's multiple comparisons tests. The source is immuneACCESS, and TCRdb retained only in-frame sequences with V and J called. Part of the clones is not carried over; for the studies checked, unresolved V genes explain less than half of this, and the remainder is unexplained. V, J and clone size are those of that table, while D and trimming were read from the DNA. Counted in this sample were tens of thousands of clones; 83% of them appeared once. The biggest ten clones account for about 6.1% of the sample.

The germline ends are 9 bases apart after V is trimmed by 3 bases and J by 0 bases. Taken from the germline V gene (reference sequence), the CDR1 and CDR2 loops are DFQATT and SNEGSKA. The CDR3 contains 15 residues, cysteine and phenylalanine counted. CDR3 DNA is the only sequence kept; it has 45 bases, read in frame from the first base. As for this clone: It lacks a known antigen. Base qualities are not recorded, but no much larger clone differs from it by a single base.

The meaning of the sample's time point label: about 28 days (+/-7) after the second vaccine dose. AZD1222 recipients with second doses at about 4 weeks or about 12 weeks were pooled, because spike-specific TCR depth and breadth did not differ between schedules. Vaccinee samples came from UK trials COV001 and COV002, including a single-blind randomized controlled phase 2/3 trial of AZD1222 (ChAdOx1 nCoV-19) in healthy adults. Trial participant PBMC samples were collected at day 0 and day 28 after the second dose for TCRbeta chain sequencing. The material was peripheral blood, obtained 28 days after the second AZD1222 dose. This sequence was found in an adult who received the AZD1222 COVID-19 vaccine. The rearrangement combines TRBV20-1 with TRBJ2-6; too little of a D gene remains to name it. The CDR3 reads CSASSRNSGANVLTF. The DNA reads TGCAGTGCTAGTAGTCGTAACTCTGGGGCCAACGTCCTGACTTTC.